A single T cell receptor (beta chain) is shown here with its context. This entry belongs to a study of blood T cell repertoires in COVID-19. In the original workflow: Reference gene primer amplification in the assay estimated nucleated cell counts. Clones were sequenced by immunoSEQ multiplex PCR, and TCRdb holds only the in-frame ones, with some missing. That table gives V, J and clone size, and the DNA gave D and trimming. The data contain about 140,000 clones, over 70% of them seen just once; the ten biggest clones take up roughly 4.9%. Germline-derived CDR1 and CDR2 are LNHDA and SQIVND (reference sequence). The ends lost 1 base at V and 3 bases at J; junction bases unmatched: 5. This CDR3 region has 15 residues.

Material for sequencing was PBMCs or T cells enriched from blood (not recorded which). The TCR comes from a man aged 65 to 85 who had been exposed to COVID-19. The rearrangement links TRBV19 to TRBJ2-7; 8 bases match TRBD1. CDR3 sequence reads: CASSIAGTGHYEQYF. The DNA for the CDR3 is TGTGCCAGTAGTATAGCCGGGACAGGACACTACGAGCAGTACTTC.